What follows is one T cell receptor (beta chain) and its context. Its antigen is unidentified. This entry belongs to a study of chemoradiotherapy in HPV16-positive cancers. Study in general: Candidate HPV-specific T-cell clones and common TCR motifs came from functional assays in two HPV16-positive patients. General study points: Candidate HPV-specific clones and E7-related TCR motifs grew in tumor during treatment.

This CDR3 has 17 residues. Unmatched junction bases numbered 13, after V lost 2 bases and J lost 7 bases. Measured with immunoSEQ multiplex PCR; TCRdb has only the in-frame clones, and not every one. The sample consists of some 15,000 clones, just over 85% of them appearing once. The sample consisted of blood, taken from a patient who underwent chemoradiotherapy. The source of this sequence is a human donor with HPV-associated anogenital cancer. V gene TRBV6-7 combines with J gene TRBJ2-7; 11 bases align to TRBD2. TRBV6-7 carries the ORF label, with uncertain function. The CDR3 here is CASSYLILAGGPWEQYF. CDR3 coding DNA: TGTGCCAGCAGTTACCTGATTCTAGCGGGAGGCCCCTGGGAGCAGTACTTC.